Detailed here is one T cell receptor (beta chain). Libraries were prepared by immunoSEQ multiplex PCR; TCRdb keeps only in-frame clonotypes and omits some of them. The sample yields tens of thousands of clones, 92% seen once. The germline V gene has CDR1 SGHNT and CDR2 YYREEE (reference sequence). The CDR3 contains 15 residues. With 0 bases removed from V and 5 bases from J, the gap between germline ends came to 12 bases. The entry originates in a study of T cell changes during pregnancy in multiple sclerosis. The starting material was CD4+ T cells from peripheral blood mononuclear cells, obtained in the third trimester of pregnancy. This receptor was obtained from a female donor with multiple sclerosis, enrolled in a pregnancy study. The chain uses TRBV5-4 and TRBJ2-4; tentative D call: TRBD2 (6 bases). CDR3 coding DNA: TGTGCCAGCAGCTTGGATATAGCGGCTCAAAACATTCAGTACTTC. Residues: CASSLDIAAQNIQYF.